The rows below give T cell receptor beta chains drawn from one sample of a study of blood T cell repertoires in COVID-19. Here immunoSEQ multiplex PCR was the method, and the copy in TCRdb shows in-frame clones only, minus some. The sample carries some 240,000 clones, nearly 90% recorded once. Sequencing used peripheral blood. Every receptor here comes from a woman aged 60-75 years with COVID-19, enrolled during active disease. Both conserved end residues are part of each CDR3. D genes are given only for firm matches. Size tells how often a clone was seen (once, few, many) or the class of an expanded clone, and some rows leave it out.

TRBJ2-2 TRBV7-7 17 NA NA TGTGCCAGCAGCTTAGGACCCTCGCGGATTTATTCCGGGGAGCTGTTTTTT CASSLGPSRIYSGELFF
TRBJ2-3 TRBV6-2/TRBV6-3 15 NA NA TGTGCCAGCAGTATCAACAGGGCTCCCACAGATACGCAGTATTTT CASSINRAPTDTQYF
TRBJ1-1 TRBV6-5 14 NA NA TGTGCCAGCAGTTACTTGGGGAGGAACACTGAAGCTTTCTTT CASSYLGRNTEAFF
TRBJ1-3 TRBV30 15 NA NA TGTGCCTGGAGTGTTTACCAGAACTCTGGAAACACCATATATTTT CAWSVYQNSGNTIYF
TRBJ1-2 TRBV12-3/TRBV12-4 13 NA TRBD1 TGTGCCACCCGACAGGGGGCTGGTTATGGCTACACCTTC CATRQGAGYGYTF
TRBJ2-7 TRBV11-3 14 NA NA TGTGCCAGCAGCTTAGACGGGAACTCCTACGAGCAGTACTTC CASSLDGNSYEQYF
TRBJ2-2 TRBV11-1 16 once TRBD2 TGTGCCAGCAGCCCAGATCTGCGGGGGGGAACCGGGGAGCTGTTTTTT CASSPDLRGGTGELFF
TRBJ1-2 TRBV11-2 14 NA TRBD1 TGTGCCAGCAGCTTTGCAGGAGACAGGGCTGGCTACACCTTC CASSFAGDRAGYTF
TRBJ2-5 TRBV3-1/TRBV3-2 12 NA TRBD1 TGTGCCAGCAGCCATGAGGGGGCGACCCAGTACTTC CASSHEGATQYF
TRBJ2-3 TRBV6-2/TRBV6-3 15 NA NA TGTGCCAGCAGTTACAATCAGGGATACACAGATACGCAGTATTTT CASSYNQGYTDTQYF
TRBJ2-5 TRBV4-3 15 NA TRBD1 TGCGCCAGCAGCCAAGATCTTACAGGGGCCCAGACCCAGTACTTC CASSQDLTGAQTQYF
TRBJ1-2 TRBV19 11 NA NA TGTGCCAGTAGTATAGATCTTGGCTACACCTTC CASSIDLGYTF
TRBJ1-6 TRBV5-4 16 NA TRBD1 TGTGCCAGCAGCTTTGGACAGGGGATCGCGGATTCACCCCTCCACTTT CASSFGQGIADSPLHF
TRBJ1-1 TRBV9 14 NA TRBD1 TGTGCCAGCAGCGAACAGGGGTTGAACACTGAAGCTTTCTTT CASSEQGLNTEAFF
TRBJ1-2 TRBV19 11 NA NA TGTGCCAGTAATCAGGGTTATGGCTACACCTTC CASNQGYGYTF
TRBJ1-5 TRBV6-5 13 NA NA TGTGCCAGCTGCAGGGAAGGAGATCAGCCCCAGCATTTT CASCREGDQPQHF
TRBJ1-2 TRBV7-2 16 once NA TGTGCCAGCAGCTTAAGGGCGGGTCGTGGCGACTATGGCTACACCTTC CASSLRAGRGDYGYTF
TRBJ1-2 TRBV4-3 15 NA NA TGCGCCAGCAGCCAAGATGGGGGCGGACGCTATGGCTACACCTTC CASSQDGGGRYGYTF
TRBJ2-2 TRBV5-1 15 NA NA TGCGCCAGCAGCTTGGAGGGAGTGGGCACCGGGGAGCTGTTTTTT CASSLEGVGTGELFF
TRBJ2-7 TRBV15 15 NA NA TGTGCCACCAGCAGGCGGAGGGGGCCCTATGTCGAGCAGTACTTC CATSRRRGPYVEQYF
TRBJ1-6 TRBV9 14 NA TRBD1 TGTGCCAGCAGCATCGGGACAGATAATTCACCCCTCCACTTT CASSIGTDNSPLHF
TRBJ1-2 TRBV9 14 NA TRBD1 TGTGCCAGCAGCGTGACAGGGTTGGGTTATGGCTACACCTTC CASSVTGLGYGYTF
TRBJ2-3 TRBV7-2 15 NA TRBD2 TGTGCCAGCAGCCCTCCTAGCGGGGGGGCGGATACGCAGTATTTT CASSPPSGGADTQYF
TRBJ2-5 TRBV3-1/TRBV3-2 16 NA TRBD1 TGTGCCAGCAGCCAACAAACTACAGGGGGCCAAGAGACCCAGTACTTC CASSQQTTGGQETQYF
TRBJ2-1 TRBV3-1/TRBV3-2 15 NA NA TGTGCCAGCACCTCGGGGTTTGCGGGTTACAATGAGCAGTTCTTC CASTSGFAGYNEQFF
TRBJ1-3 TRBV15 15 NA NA TGTGCCACCAGCAGAGATCGGAGATCTGGAAACACCATATATTTT CATSRDRRSGNTIYF
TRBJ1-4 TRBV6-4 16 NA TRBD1 TGTGCCAGCAGATTTTTGGACAGGGGTCCTAATGAAAAACTGTTTTTT CASRFLDRGPNEKLFF
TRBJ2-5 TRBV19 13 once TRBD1 TGTGCCAGTAGTTCTGACAGGGAAGAGACCCAGTACTTC CASSSDREETQYF
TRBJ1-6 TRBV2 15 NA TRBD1 TGTGCCAGCAGCGGACAGGGGCTGAGGGATTCACCCCTCCACTTT CASSGQGLRDSPLHF